These 11 T cell receptor beta chains share one sample of origin, sequenced in a study of shared clonotypes between healthy human individuals. TCRdb's table, derived via immunoSEQ multiplex PCR, lists solely in-frame clones and lacks some. Counted here are roughly 2,300,000 clones, roughly 92% occurring once; the ten biggest clones make up around 0.38%. Source material: naive CD4+ T cells from PBMCs. Regarding subset: CD45RA+ positively selected. The receptors come from a man between 18 and 35 years old in good health. Some clones in this sample may be carry-over from other donors' samples.

The chain links TRBV14 to TRBJ2-7; 11 bases fit TRBD1. The CDR3 consists of 16 residues. Germline-derived CDR1 and CDR2 are SGHDN and FVKESK. Trimming took 2 bases from V and 2 from J; bases not matched to a gene: 5. CDR3 sequence (DNA): TGTGCCAGCAGCCAAATTGGGACAGGGGGAACCTACGAGCAGTACTTC. Its translation is CASSQIGTGGTYEQYF.

A word on this clone: The same CDR3 arises from other DNA sequences in this sample as well. The rearrangement joins TRBV9 to TRBJ1-1, with TRBD1 matching over 7 bases. The V segment lost 3 bases and the J segment 4 bases; nucleotides outside the gene matches: 3. The CDR3 extends over 13 amino acids. The germline CDR1 and CDR2 sequences are SGDLS and YYNGEE. CDR3 sequence: CASSAQGSTEAFF. Written as DNA, the CDR3 is TGTGCCAGCAGCGCACAGGGGTCCACTGAAGCTTTCTTT.

The rearrangement links TRBV6-4 to TRBJ1-2, with D hard to call. The CDR3 length is 17 residues. Germline lookup yields CDR1 MRHNA and CDR2 SNTAGT. Trimming pared 7 bases from V and 2 bases from J, leaving 23 bases between. This CDR3 reads CASKVGDRGFMNYGYTF. CDR3 nucleotide sequence: TGTGCCAGCAAGGTGGGAGATCGAGGGTTCATGAACTATGGCTACACCTTC.

This clone was detected only once. Written as DNA, the CDR3 is TGCGCCAGCAGCCCGGGGGCCCAGGAGTTTAACTATGGCTACACCTTC. Translation gives CASSPGAQEFNYGYTF. This chain joins TRBV5-1 and TRBJ1-2; TRBD1 might be the D (6 bases). The V end lost 4 bases, the J end lost 1 base, and 17 bases lay between the germline ends. CDR1 is SGHRS and CDR2 is YFSETQ in the germline V gene. The CDR3 extends over 16 amino acids. The variable domain in full, with the rest retrieved from reference TRBV5-1 and TRBJ1-2, is KAGVTQTPRYLIKTRGQQVTLSCSPISGHRSVSWYQQTPGQGLQFLFEYFSETQRNKGNFPGRFSGRQFSNSRSEMNVSTLELGDSALYLCASSPGAQEFNYGYTFGSGTRLTVV.

In regard to this clone: The same CDR3 is also encoded by other DNA sequences in this sample. This rearrangement joins TRBV20-1 to TRBJ2-1, with unresolved D. Looked up from germline, CDR1 is DFQATT and CDR2 is SNEGSKA (reference sequence). CDR3 length: 11 amino acids. V dropped 3 bases and J dropped 3 bases, with 3 bases sitting between them. The CDR3 nucleotides read TGCAGTGCTAGGAGCTACAATGAGCAGTTCTTC. This encodes CSARSYNEQFF.

This chain connects TRBV29-1 to TRBJ2-1; TRBD2 agrees at 9 bases. CDR3 length: 14 amino acids. CDR1 is SQVTM and CDR2 is ANQGSEA in the germline V gene. Germline trimming cut 3 bases from V and 6 bases from J; bases unmatched to any gene: 6. The CDR3 DNA reads TGCAGCGTTGAGCCGGGACTAGCTCTCAATGAGCAGTTCTTC. It encodes CSVEPGLALNEQFF.

The chain links TRBV28 to TRBJ2-2; TRBD1 is a possible D gene (6 bases). Trimming took 3 bases from V and 3 from J, leaving 14 bases between them. The CDR3 spans 16 residues. Germline loops: CDR1 MDHEN, CDR2 SYDVKM. CDR3 protein: CASSFFGTPHTGELFF. The DNA of the CDR3 is TGTGCCAGCAGTTTTTTCGGGACACCTCACACCGGGGAGCTGTTTTTT.

The J gene is TRBJ2-7, the V gene TRBV4-3; TRBD2 is a possible D gene (6 bases). V was clipped by 4 bases and J by 5 bases, with 18 bases between them. CDR3 length equals 15 residues. Germline lookup yields CDR1 LGHNA and CDR2 YSLEER. The CDR3 DNA reads TGCGCCAGCAGCCTTAGCGATCTAGCGAGCAACGAGCAGTACTTC. It encodes CASSLSDLASNEQYF.

The rearrangement uses TRBV30 and TRBJ1-1; the D is unclear. V lost 2 bases, J lost 0 bases, and 7 bases lay in between. The CDR3 is 13 amino acids. Germline V gene sequence: CDR1 GTSNPN, CDR2 SVGIG (reference sequence). The CDR3: CAWSFQLNTEAFF. In DNA form, the CDR3 reads TGTGCCTGGAGTTTTCAGTTGAACACTGAAGCTTTCTTT.

V and J are TRBV11-2 and TRBJ2-2; D possibly corresponds to TRBD1 (5 bases). This CDR3 contains 19 residues. CDR1 SGHAT and CDR2 FQNNGV come from the germline V gene. V was pared by 0 bases and J by 5 bases, with 22 bases between. CDR3 DNA sequence: TGTGCCAGCAGCTTAGATAGTTTTGGGTCAGGGAAGAGGACCGGGGAGCTGTTTTTT. This encodes CASSLDSFGSGKRTGELFF.

The chain employs TRBV10-3 and TRBJ2-1; 7 bases line up with TRBD2. The germline V gene encodes CDR1 ENHRY and CDR2 SYGVKD. The trim removed 6 bases at V and 1 base at J, leaving 9 bases unmatched. This CDR3 is 16 amino acids long. The CDR3 DNA sequence: TGTGCCATCAGAGGGACTACGGGTGCGTCCTACAATGAGCAGTTCTTC. Its protein product is CAIRGTTGASYNEQFF.